The clone carrying this TCR beta chain occurred many times. Its antigen is as yet unknown. The data originate from a study of T cells in Graves' hyperthyroidism and ophthalmopathy. Study observations and caveats: Blood also showed most of the thyroid clonotypes that were expanded above 0.001. Patients with ophthalmopathy were separated from those with stable hyperthyroidism by a 13 V-J model.

Clinical symptoms, serum thyroxine, TRAb, thyroid ultrasound and orbital computed tomography informed diagnoses. RNA transcripts served as the template for amplifying TCR beta CDR3 regions. A first-round RT-PCR of the TCR CDR3 used the HTBI primer set. TCRdb processed the multiplex PCR reads anew with MiXCR; each CDR3 protein has one entry. The sample carries some 250,000 distinct CDR3 sequences, roughly 14% recorded once. The CDR3 covers 16 residues. The germline V gene has CDR1 DFQATT and CDR2 SNEGSKA (reference sequence). J gave up 6 bases and V 0 bases, and 13 bases lay outside the gene matches. The V gene is TRBV20-1, the J gene TRBJ1-2, with 7 bases lining up with TRBD1. The source is a woman between 40 and 55 years old with Graves' hyperthyroidism that later progressed to Graves' ophthalmopathy. The material sequenced was blood. This CDR3 is CSARDRIKRTGDGYTF. The CDR3 DNA reads as TGCAGTGCTAGAGACCGCATAAAAAGGACAGGAGATGGCTACACCTTC.